The T cell receptor beta chain described here comes from a study of T cells in Graves' hyperthyroidism and ophthalmopathy. Overall study results and limits: Within blood appeared most thyroid clonotypes that had expanded above 0.001. Ophthalmopathy was told apart from stable hyperthyroidism by a 13 V-J model. Model predictions of ophthalmopathy came a median around 6.5 months before onset.

The diagnostic basis comprised clinical symptoms, serum thyroxine and TRAb, thyroid ultrasound and orbital computed tomography. Amplification yielded TCR beta CDR3 regions, with RNA transcripts as the source. The primer set for the first-round RT-PCR of the TCR CDR3 was HTBI. TCRdb fed the multiplex PCR reads into MiXCR, producing one record per CDR3 protein. This sample has some 500,000 distinct CDR3 sequences, with roughly 16% found just once. This clonotype was counted many times. Its target is unknown. Sample: blood. This TCR was sampled from a woman aged 25 to 39 with Graves' ophthalmopathy.

CDR3 sequence reads: CASTPGIQQISDEQFF. The CDR3 DNA follows: TGTGCCAGCACCCCCGGGATACAGCAAATAAGCGATGAGCAGTTCTTC. V usage is TRBV11-2 and J usage is TRBJ2-1; D is perhaps TRBD2 (5 bases). V was shortened by 7 bases and J by 8 bases, with 24 bases between the two germline ends. The CDR3 consists of 16 residues. Germline CDR1 and CDR2: SGHAT and FQNNGV. Complete variable domain (other parts from reference TRBV11-2 and TRBJ2-1): EAGVAQSPRYKIIEKRQSVAFWCNPISGHATLYWYQQILGQGPKLLIQFQNNGVVDDSQLPKDRFSAERLKGVDSTLKIQPAKLEDSAVYLCASTPGIQQISDEQFFGPGTRLTVL.